This T cell receptor (beta chain) was recovered during a study of cytomegalovirus exposure and HLA in healthy donors. This CDR3 is built from 14 residues. The V gene's germline CDR1 is SNHLY and CDR2 FYNNEI. Trimming cost V 3 bases and J 6 bases, with 14 bases left between them. Whole-study findings and limits: TRBV6-2, TRBV6-3 and some other V segments were unresolvable in 87-base-pair reads. The study listed 164 cytomegalovirus-associated TCR beta chains. A few chains linked to CMV were shown in vitro to be specific for CMV antigens.

With regard to this clone: The antigen is not known.

Researchers ran the PCR with 60 Vbeta and 13 Jbeta primers. Assay used: immunoSEQ multiplex PCR; TCRdb lists only in-frame clones, some missing. The sample table includes about 34,000 clones. The J gene is TRBJ1-1, the V gene TRBV2; possible D gene TRBD1, 6 bases. This TCR came from a woman aged 35 to 49 in good health and CMV-seropositive. The sequencing input was PBMCs. DNA of the CDR3: TGTGCCAGCAGTGAGGGGGCTCGGGTATCTGAAGCTTTCTTT. Encoded protein: CASSEGARVSEAFF. Full variable domain (rest looked up from reference TRBV2 and TRBJ1-1): EPEVTQTPSHQVTQMGQEVILRCVPISNHLYFYWYRQILGQKVEFLVSFYNNEISEKSEIFDDQFSVERPDGSNFTLKIRSTKLEDSAMYFCASSEGARVSEAFFGQGTRLTVV.